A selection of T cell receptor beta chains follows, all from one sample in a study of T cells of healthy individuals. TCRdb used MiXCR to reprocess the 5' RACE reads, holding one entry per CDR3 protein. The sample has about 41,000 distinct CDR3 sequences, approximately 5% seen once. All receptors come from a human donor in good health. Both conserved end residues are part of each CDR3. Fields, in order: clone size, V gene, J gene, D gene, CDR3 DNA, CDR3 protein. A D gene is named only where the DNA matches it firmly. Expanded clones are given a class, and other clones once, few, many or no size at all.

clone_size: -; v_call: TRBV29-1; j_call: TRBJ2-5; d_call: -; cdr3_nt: TGCAGCGTCCTTTTGGAGACCCAGTACTTC; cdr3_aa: CSVLLETQYF
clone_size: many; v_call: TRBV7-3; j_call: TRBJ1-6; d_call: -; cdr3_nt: TGTGCCAGCAGCTTAAAGCTCAATTCACCCCTCCACTTT; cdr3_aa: CASSLKLNSPLHF
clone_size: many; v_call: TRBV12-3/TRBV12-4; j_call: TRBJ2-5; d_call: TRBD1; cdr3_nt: TGTGCCAGCAGGGGGCCGGGACAGGGGATATTAGAGACCCAGTACTTC; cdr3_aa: CASRGPGQGILETQYF
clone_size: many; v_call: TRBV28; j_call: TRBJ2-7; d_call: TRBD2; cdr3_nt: TGTGCCAGCAGTTTCGGGAGGCAAGCTACCTACGAGCAGTACTTC; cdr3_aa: CASSFGRQATYEQYF
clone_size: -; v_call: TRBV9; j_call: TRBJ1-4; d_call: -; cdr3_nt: TGTGCCAGCACCCCATCGGGGGCGGTTAATGAAAAACTGTTTTTT; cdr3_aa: CASTPSGAVNEKLFF
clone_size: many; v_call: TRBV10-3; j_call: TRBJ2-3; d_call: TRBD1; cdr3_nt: TGTGCCATCAAGTCGGGACAGGGACGCACAGATACGCAGTATTTT; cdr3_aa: CAIKSGQGRTDTQYF
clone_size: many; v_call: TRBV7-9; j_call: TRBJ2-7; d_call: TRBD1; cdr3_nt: TGTGCCAGCAGCTCAAGACAGGGGTCCTACGAGCAGTACTTC; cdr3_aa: CASSSRQGSYEQYF
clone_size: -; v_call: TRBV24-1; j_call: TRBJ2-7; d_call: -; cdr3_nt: TGTGCCACCAGTGATTCGGCGGCCCTAGGGGAGCAGTACTTC; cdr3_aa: CATSDSAALGEQYF
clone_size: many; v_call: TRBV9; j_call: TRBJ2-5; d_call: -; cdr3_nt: TGTGCCAGCAGCCGAGCCGGAGAGCCCCAAGAGACCCAGTACTTC; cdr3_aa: CASSRAGEPQETQYF
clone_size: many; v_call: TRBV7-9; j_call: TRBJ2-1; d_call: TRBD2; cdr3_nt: TGTGCCAGCGGACCCGGGACTAGCGGACCCCACAGCTCCTACAATGAGCAGTTCTTC; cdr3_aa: CASGPGTSGPHSSYNEQFF
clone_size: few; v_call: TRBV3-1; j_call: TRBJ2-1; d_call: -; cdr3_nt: TGTGCCAGCAGCCAGTCAGGGGCATCCTACAATGAGCAGTTCTTC; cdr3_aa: CASSQSGASYNEQFF
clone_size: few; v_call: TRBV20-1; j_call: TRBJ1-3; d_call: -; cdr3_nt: TGCAGTGCTAGAGGGTCAAGGGCTGGAAACACCATATATTTT; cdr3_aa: CSARGSRAGNTIYF
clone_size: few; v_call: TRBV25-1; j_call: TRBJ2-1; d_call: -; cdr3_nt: TGTGCCTGGATAATAAGAGGCGATGAGCAGTTCTTC; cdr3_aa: CAWIIRGDEQFF
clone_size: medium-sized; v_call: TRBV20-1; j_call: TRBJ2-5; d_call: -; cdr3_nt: TGCAGTGCTAGAGCTTTGAGTGGAGGGGTAGTTGGAGAGACCCAGTACTTC; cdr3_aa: CSARALSGGVVGETQYF
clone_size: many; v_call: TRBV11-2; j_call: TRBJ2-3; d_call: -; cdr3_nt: TGTGCCAGCAGCTTAGGACTAGCCAGGGACACGGATACGCAGTATTTT; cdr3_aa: CASSLGLARDTDTQYF
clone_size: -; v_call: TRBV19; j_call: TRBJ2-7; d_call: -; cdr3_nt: TGTGCCAGTAGTATAAAGAACGGCGACTCGGGTGAGCAGTACTTC; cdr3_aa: CASSIKNGDSGEQYF
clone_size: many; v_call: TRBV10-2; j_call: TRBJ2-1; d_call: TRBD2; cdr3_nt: TGCGCCAGCAGTGACCCCTTTAGCGGGGGGGCTACTAATGAGCAGTTCTTC; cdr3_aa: CASSDPFSGGATNEQFF
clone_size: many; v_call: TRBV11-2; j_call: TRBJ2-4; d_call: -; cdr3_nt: TGTGCCAGCAGCTGGTACATCAATCTAGCCAAAAACATTCAGTACTTC; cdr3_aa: CASSWYINLAKNIQYF
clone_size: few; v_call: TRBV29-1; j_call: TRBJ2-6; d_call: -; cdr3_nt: TGCAGCGTCACAACCAGGCTGGGGGCGATGGTAGGGGCCAACGTCCTGACTTTC; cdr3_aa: CSVTTRLGAMVGANVLTF
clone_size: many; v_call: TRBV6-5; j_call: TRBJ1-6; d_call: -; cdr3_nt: TGTGCCAGCAGTTACGGCTGGGGGAATTCACCCCTCCACTTT; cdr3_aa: CASSYGWGNSPLHF
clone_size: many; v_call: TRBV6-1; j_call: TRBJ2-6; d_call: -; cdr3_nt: TGTGCCACTGAAGGGGAGGGGGTACACTCTGGGGCCAACGTCCTGACTTTC; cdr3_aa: CATEGEGVHSGANVLTF
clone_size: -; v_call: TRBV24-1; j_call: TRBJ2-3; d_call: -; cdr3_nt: TGTGCCACCAGTGACTCCCAGGGGCCCCCCACAGATACGCAGTATTTT; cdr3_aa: CATSDSQGPPTDTQYF
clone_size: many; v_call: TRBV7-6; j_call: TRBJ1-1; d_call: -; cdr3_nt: TGTGCCAGCAGCTTAACCATTAACACTGAAGCTTTCTTT; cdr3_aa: CASSLTINTEAFF
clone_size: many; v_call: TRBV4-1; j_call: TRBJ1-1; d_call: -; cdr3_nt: TGCGCCAGCAGCCAAGAAACGGCTAACACTGAAGCTTTCTTT; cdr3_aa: CASSQETANTEAFF
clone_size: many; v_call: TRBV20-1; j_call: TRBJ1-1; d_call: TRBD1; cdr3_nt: TGCAGTGCTAGCCTTCCGGGACAGGGGGTCGCTTTCTTT; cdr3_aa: CSASLPGQGVAFF
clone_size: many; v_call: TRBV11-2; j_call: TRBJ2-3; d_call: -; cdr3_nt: TGTGCCAGCAGCTATAGCGGAGTGGGCACAGATACGCAGTATTTT; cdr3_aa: CASSYSGVGTDTQYF
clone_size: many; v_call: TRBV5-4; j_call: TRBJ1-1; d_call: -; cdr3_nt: TGTGCCAGCAGCCCGGCAGGGGCCCTCATGAACACTGAAGCTTTCTTT; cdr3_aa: CASSPAGALMNTEAFF
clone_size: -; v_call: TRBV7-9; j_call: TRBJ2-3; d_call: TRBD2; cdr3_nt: TGTGCCAGCAGCTTTAGCGGGGCGGGGGAAGATACGCAGTATTTT; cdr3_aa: CASSFSGAGEDTQYF
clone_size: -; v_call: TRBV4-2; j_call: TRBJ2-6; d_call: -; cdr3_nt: TGTGCCAGCAGCCAAGAAAGCGGCTCTGGGGCCAACGTCCTGACTTTC; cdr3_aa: CASSQESGSGANVLTF
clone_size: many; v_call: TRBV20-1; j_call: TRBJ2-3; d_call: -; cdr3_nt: TGCAGTGCTAGACCTCTGGGGGCAGGGAATGGAGATACGCAGTATTTT; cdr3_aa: CSARPLGAGNGDTQYF
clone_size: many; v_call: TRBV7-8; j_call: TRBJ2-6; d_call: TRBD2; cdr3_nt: TGTGCCAGCAGCTTAATAGCGGGAGCTGGGGCCAACGTCCTGACTTTC; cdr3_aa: CASSLIAGAGANVLTF
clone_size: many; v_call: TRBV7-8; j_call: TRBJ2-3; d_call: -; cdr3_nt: TGTGCCAGCAGCTTATTTGGGCTTGGGGCCGGAGATACGCAGTATTTT; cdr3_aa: CASSLFGLGAGDTQYF
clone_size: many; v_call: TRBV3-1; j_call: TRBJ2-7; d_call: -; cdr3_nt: TGTGCCAGCAGCCTCGGAGGGGGGTCTTCCTACGAGCAGTACTTC; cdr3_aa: CASSLGGGSSYEQYF
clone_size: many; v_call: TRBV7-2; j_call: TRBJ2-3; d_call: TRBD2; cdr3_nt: TGTGCCAGCAGCTCTACTTCGGGGGGAGCGGATACGCAGTATTTT; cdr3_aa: CASSSTSGGADTQYF
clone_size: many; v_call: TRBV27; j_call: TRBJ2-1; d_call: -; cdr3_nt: TGTGCCAGCAGTTTATCGTCGTCCAGCCTTGCCTACAATGAGCAGTTCTTC; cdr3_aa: CASSLSSSSLAYNEQFF
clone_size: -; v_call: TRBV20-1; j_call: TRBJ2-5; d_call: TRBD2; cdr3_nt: TGCAGTGCCCTCAGGTGGACTAGCGGGAGGATGGGGCAAGAGACCCAGTACTTC; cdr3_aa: CSALRWTSGRMGQETQYF
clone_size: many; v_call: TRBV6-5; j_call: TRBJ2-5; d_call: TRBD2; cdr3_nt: TGTGCCAGCAGCCCCCGATGGGCTAGCGGGGGGGAGAGCCAAGAGACCCAGTACTTC; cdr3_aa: CASSPRWASGGESQETQYF
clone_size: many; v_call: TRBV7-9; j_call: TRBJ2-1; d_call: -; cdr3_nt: TGTGCCAGCAGCTTCAACCGGGATTGGAGCTCCTACAATGAGCAGTTCTTC; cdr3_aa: CASSFNRDWSSYNEQFF
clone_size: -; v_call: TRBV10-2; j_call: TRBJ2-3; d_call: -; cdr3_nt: TGCGCCAGCAGTGAGTGGGGCACAGATACGCAGTATTTT; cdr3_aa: CASSEWGTDTQYF
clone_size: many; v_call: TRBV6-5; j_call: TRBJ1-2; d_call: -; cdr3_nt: TGTGCCAGCAGTTACAGGGGGACCACGAACTATGGCTACACCTTC; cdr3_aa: CASSYRGTTNYGYTF
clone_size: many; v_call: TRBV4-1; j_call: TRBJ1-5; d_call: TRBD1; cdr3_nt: TGCGCCAGCAGCCAAGGTCAGGGGGCGGCTCAGCCCCAGCATTTT; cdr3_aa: CASSQGQGAAQPQHF
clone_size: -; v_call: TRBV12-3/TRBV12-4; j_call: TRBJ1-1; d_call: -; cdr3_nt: TGTGCCAGCACCTTGTTCCCCTTAAACACTGAAGCTTTCTTT; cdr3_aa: CASTLFPLNTEAFF
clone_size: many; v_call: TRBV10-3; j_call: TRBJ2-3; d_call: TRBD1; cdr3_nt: TGTGCCATCAGTGAGAGGGTGACAGGGCTCACAGATACGCAGTATTTT; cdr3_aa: CAISERVTGLTDTQYF
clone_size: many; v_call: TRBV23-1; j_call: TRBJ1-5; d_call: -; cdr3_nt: TGCGCCAGCAGTCAATCTTTAGAGGGCAATCAGCCCCAGCATTTT; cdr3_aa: CASSQSLEGNQPQHF
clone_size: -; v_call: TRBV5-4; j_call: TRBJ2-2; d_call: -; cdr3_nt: TGTGCCAGCAGCTTGGGAAGCGGGACATTCACCGGGGAGCTGTTTTTT; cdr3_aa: CASSLGSGTFTGELFF